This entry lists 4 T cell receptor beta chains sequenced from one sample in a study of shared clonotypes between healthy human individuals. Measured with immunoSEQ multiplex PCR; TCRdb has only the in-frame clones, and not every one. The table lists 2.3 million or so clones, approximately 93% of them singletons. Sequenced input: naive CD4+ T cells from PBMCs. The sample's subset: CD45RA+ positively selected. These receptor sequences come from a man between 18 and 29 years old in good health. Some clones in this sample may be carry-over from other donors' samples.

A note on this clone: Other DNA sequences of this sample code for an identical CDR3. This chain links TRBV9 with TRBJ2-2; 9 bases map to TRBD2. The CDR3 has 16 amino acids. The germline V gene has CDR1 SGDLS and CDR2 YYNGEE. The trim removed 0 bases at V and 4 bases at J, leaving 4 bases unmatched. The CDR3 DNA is TGTGCCAGCAGCGTAGGTCTAGCGGGAACCACCGGGGAGCTGTTTTTT. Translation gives CASSVGLAGTTGELFF.

The CDR3 nucleotides read TGTGCCAGCAGCTTGGGCTCTGCTAATGAAAAACTGTTTTTT. Translated, it gives CASSLGSANEKLFF. The chain links TRBV7-9 to TRBJ1-4; the D is unclear. Germline lookup yields CDR1 SEHNR and CDR2 FQNEAQ (reference sequence). V lost 3 bases to trimming and J lost 3 bases, with 8 bases between them. The CDR3 length is 14 residues.

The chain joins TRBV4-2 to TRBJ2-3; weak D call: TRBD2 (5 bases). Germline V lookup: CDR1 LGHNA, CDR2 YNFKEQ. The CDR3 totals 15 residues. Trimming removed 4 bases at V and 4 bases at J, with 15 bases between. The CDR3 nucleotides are TGTGCCAGCAGCCTTGCGAGGGAGAGGGCAGATACGCAGTATTTT. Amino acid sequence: CASSLARERADTQYF.

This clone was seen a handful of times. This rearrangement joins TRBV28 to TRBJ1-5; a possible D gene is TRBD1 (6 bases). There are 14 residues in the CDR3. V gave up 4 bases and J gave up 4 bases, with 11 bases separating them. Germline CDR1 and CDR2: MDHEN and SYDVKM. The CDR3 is CASSSPGENQPQHF. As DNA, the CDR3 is TGTGCCAGCAGTTCCCCAGGGGAGAATCAGCCCCAGCATTTT.